This TCR beta chain stems from a study of T cells after somatic rescue of genetic block. The repertoire was sequenced with immunoSEQ multiplex PCR; TCRdb's copy has only in-frame clones and lacks some. The sample lists about 120,000 clones; 90% to 95% were seen once. Per germline, CDR1 MNHNS and CDR2 SASEGT. The ends were cut back, 0 bases at V and 0 bases at J, with 21 bases in the middle. The CDR3 length is 20 residues. The chain links TRBV6-1 to TRBJ2-4; weak D call: TRBD1 (5 bases). The sequence was collected from a young woman. The specimen was peripheral blood mononuclear cells (PBMCs). The CDR3 sequence is CASSEAPQAGSPLAKNIQYF. In DNA form, the CDR3 reads TGTGCCAGCAGTGAAGCTCCACAGGCAGGCTCCCCTCTAGCCAAAAACATTCAGTACTTC.